This paragraph covers one T cell receptor (beta chain) sequence. Its specificity is unknown. This specimen includes other DNA sequences encoding the same CDR3. Investigators reverse transcribed all isolated RNA, so they sequenced expressed TCRB transcripts. The assay was immunoSEQ multiplex PCR, and TCRdb's table has in-frame clones only and misses some. The repertoire has 280,000 or so clones, around 16% of them found once; the top ten carry 0.015%. This entry comes from a study of beta chain features in type 1 diabetes. The study's findings and limits: Researchers report that Type 1 diabetes patients had moderately but significantly shorter TCRB CDR3s across all four CD4+ subsets. Type 1 diabetes patients had fewer VDJ junction insertions and more deletions.

J lost 1 base, V lost 5 bases, and 6 bases had no gene match. Germline V CDR1 and CDR2: MDHEN, SYDVKM. The CDR3 runs to 16 residues. The receptor was derived from a man in his late teens or twenties with type 1 diabetes. The chain combines TRBV28 with TRBJ2-7, with 12 bases fitting TRBD2. Sequenced sample: naive CD4+ T cells from blood. CDR3 DNA: TGTGCCAGCAGTCTCTCCGGGACTAGCGGGTCCTACGAGCAGTACTTC. Translating gives CASSLSGTSGSYEQYF.